This T cell receptor beta chain was sequenced in a study of T cells in Graves' hyperthyroidism and ophthalmopathy. The V gene end was trimmed by 1 base and the J gene end by 2 bases; junction bases not matched to a gene: 8. CDR1 and CDR2 from the germline V gene are MGHRA and YSYEKL. The CDR3 contains 16 residues. Template material for amplifying TCR beta CDR3 regions consisted of RNA transcripts. Carried out on the TCR CDR3, a first-round RT-PCR used the HTBI primer set. In TCRdb, the multiplex PCR reads were re-called with MiXCR into one record per CDR3 protein. The repertoire consists of under 350,000 distinct CDR3 sequences, with roughly 13% occurring once and the leading ten covering 7.5% to 8%.

The rearrangement links TRBV4-1 to TRBJ2-7, with 7 bases aligning to TRBD2. Source material: blood. This clonotype originated in a woman in her twenties or thirties with Graves' hyperthyroidism that later progressed to Graves' ophthalmopathy. CDR3 sequence reads: CASSQAPGLTTYEQYF. CDR3 bases: TGCGCCAGCAGCCAAGCCCCGGGACTAACGACCTACGAGCAGTACTTC.